This record covers a single T cell receptor (beta chain). Antigen specificity is unknown. The data derive from a study of cytomegalovirus exposure and HLA in healthy donors. The overall study: In an early release, HLA-typed donors contributed 90 million or so unique TCR sequences. Regarding the study as a whole: Versus the approximately 670-donor mean, an Asian-associated ancestry cluster reportedly showed fewer N-insertions in a later analysis. 164 TCR beta chains were listed as cytomegalovirus-associated.

The V end was cut by 3 bases, the J end by 0 bases, with 17 bases between. The CDR3 loop spans 17 amino acids. Germline V gives CDR1 LNHDA, CDR2 SQIVND (reference sequence). The PCR was carried out with 60 Vbeta primers and 13 Jbeta primers. In the authors' workflow: An analysis performed later counted 60 million to 90 million unique TCR beta chains (roughly 9.9 million of them shared). This table comes from immunoSEQ multiplex PCR, and its TCRdb copy is limited to in-frame clones, with some not included. V and J calls and clone size are given by that table; D and trimming were obtained from the DNA. The table includes 210,000 or so clones, 75% to 85% detected once.

The clonotype comes from a girl under 18 in good health and CMV-seronegative. The chain carries TRBV19 and TRBJ1-1; D not resolved. Specimen: PBMCs. Here the CDR3 reads CASSMPDKLHMNTEAFF. The CDR3 nucleotides read TGTGCCAGTAGTATGCCCGATAAATTACACATGAACACTGAAGCTTTCTTT.